This T cell receptor beta chain was captured in a study of cytomegalovirus exposure and HLA in healthy donors (dated by TCRdb to the late 2010s). For the study in its entirety: An earlier analysis of approximately 550 of the donors reported 250 to 350 Gb of sequence data and some 120 million unique TCR beta sequences from roughly 200 million T cells. Both class I and class II loci were covered by HLA typing, at four-digit resolution. Besides the first cohort of under 700 subjects, a separate validation cohort made up of 120 different subjects was used. Every discovery cohort repertoire had been produced on one sequencing platform. A later analysis re-examined previously published TCR beta repertoires from more than 550 donors and added high-resolution HLA genotyping to investigate patterns of TCR occurrence. The T cell repertoires of some 670 subjects were profiled by immunosequencing and related to cytomegalovirus serostatus. To decide whether each TCR beta V gene segment behaved as functional or pseudogenic, an earlier analysis of fewer than 750 of the donors relied on high-throughput TCR beta sequencing. About 320 gigabases of sequencing data and approximately 85 million unique TCR sequences were included in an early release covering roughly 600 HLA-typed donors. Of the roughly 400 genotyped donors, about 80% fell in the genetic ancestry cluster associated with self-reported Caucasian donors. The study aimed to test whether signatures of past pathogen exposure could be identified by cataloging public T cell receptors. On average, roughly 240,000 unique TCR beta nucleotide sequences were sequenced per donor among 300 to 500 genotyped donors of the cohort, with roughly 18% of those sequences being non-productive. Genome-wide SNP genotypes for about 65% of the roughly 670 donors were used in a later genetic analysis, which treated that subset as a discovery cohort. To predict cytomegalovirus infection status, the study combined high-throughput TCR immunosequencing, statistical association of individual TCRs with disease status, and machine learning. Donor age, sex, ethnicity and CMV serostatus were compiled alongside the repertoire data. The number of donors typed differed by locus, with 629-630 for A, B, C, DRB1 and DQB1, around 520 for DQA1, over 600 for DPA1, and some 470 for DPB1. Because of strong linkage in the cohort, roughly five DR-DQ haplotypes were treated as single units for association and clustering. In the later analysis, no new phenotypic data were used to find candidate immune exposures; instead, reliance was placed on TCR beta sequences and their occurrence across donors. Overall study outcomes, separate from this receptor: The sequencing pipeline was judged likely to have produced a cluster of highly shared sequence variants as a technical artifact. A later genetic analysis reported fewer N-insertions in productive TCRs among donors in an Asian-associated ancestry cluster than the roughly 640-donor mean. The cohort was sequenced for TCR beta chains only, and without alpha or paired-chain data the features that could be detected were limited. Linkage disequilibrium might explain the correlated functional status among segregating V segments, but an unknown experimental factor could not be ruled out. When HLA alleles, especially DR and DQ, strongly co-occurred, attributing TCR associations to individual alleles was difficult. The classifier was reported to diagnose cytomegalovirus status with high specificity and sensitivity in both the original and validation cohorts. The 87-base-pair reads could not distinguish some IMGT-functional V segments, including TRBV6-2 and TRBV6-3, so those segments were excluded. According to a later analysis, TCR association rates differed among HLA loci, with DRB1 alleles showing the most associated TCRs and HLA-C alleles showing the fewest. Three of the identified cytomegalovirus-associated TCR beta chains were confirmed in vitro to be specific for cytomegalovirus antigens. Most TCR sequences were observed very rarely across donors, whereas some public TCRs were present in many individuals. The authors suggested that the approach could potentially be extended to other disease states and immunological phenotypes. CMV serostatus was the only immune exposure information available for the cohort. In the study, roughly 160 TCR beta chains were listed as associated with cytomegalovirus. Over 15 rarely observed V segments, including chromosome 9 orphons, were excluded from the earlier analysis of about 610 of the donors because counts were too low. In a later analysis, several top co-occurrence clusters were reported to appear linked to parvovirus B19, influenza, CMV and Epstein-Barr virus. A further reported finding was that TCR beta sequences accurately predicted the HLA-A and HLA-B alleles for most subjects in the first cohort. In an earlier analysis of about 540 of the donors, most TCR beta V segments were observed in productive rearrangements about 90% or about 30% of the time, broadly matching IMGT annotations. In a later analysis, HLA-associated TCR beta chains were found to be more clonally expanded and to have lower generation probabilities than equally common non-associated chains. V-gene and J-gene trimming of TCR beta chains was associated with a missense DCLRE1C variant in a later genetic analysis, and the association was replicated in an independent cohort. Because HLA typing was missing for some donors at each locus, association tests included only the typed subset. Specific HLA alleles were associated with 15,000 to 20,000 TCR beta sequences at a false discovery rate of 0.05 in a later analysis. A later analysis found that most CMV-associated TCR beta chains appeared HLA-restricted, with HLA associations seemingly driven largely by CMV exposure. Presence/absence analyses assumed roughly uniform sequencing depth across donors, an assumption that may not hold.

The receptor library was made with the immunoSEQ multiplex PCR assay. For the multiplex PCR, a mixture combining 60 forward primers for TCR Vbeta segments and 13 reverse primers for TCR Jbeta segments was used. A multiplex PCR assay on genomic DNA amplified the CDR3 region of rearranged TCR beta genes. Amplified TCR beta libraries were sequenced as 87-base-pair reads on the Illumina HiSeq System. On the authors' methods: A later analysis tallied tens of millions of unique TCR beta chains across the 550 to 850 repertoires, and some 12 million of those chains were shared by two or more donors. A nearest-neighbor algorithm error-corrected the raw reads and collapsed the reads into unique sequences, merging closely related sequences to remove PCR and sequencing errors. V, D and J gene segments were assigned by aligning CDR3 sequences to IMGT reference sequences. For a sequence to be retained, a match of at least six nucleotides to both a V gene segment and a J gene segment was required. Rearrangements were classified as productive when the CDR3 lacked stop codons and remained in frame with V and J, and all other rearrangements were classified as non-productive. CDR3 was defined by IMGT convention, running from the second conserved V-encoded cysteine to the conserved J-encoded phenylalanine. The earlier analysis of a few hundred of the donors excluded any sequence lacking an unambiguous match to a single V gene segment. In an earlier analysis of almost 600 of the donors, a V segment was called functional when productive rearrangements were above 56.7%, and segregating when the standard deviation between donors exceeded 5%. To diagnose cytomegalovirus status from the catalog of TCR beta chain sequences, a statistical classification framework was built. In a later analysis, TCR nucleotide sequences were compared against IMGT/GENE-DB human TR gene sequences so that V and J genes could be assigned. The TCRdist pipeline was used in a later analysis to assign CDR3 sequences and most-parsimonious VDJ recombination scenarios. A later analysis defined each TCR beta chain by its CDR3 amino acid sequence plus V-gene family, and excluded reads lacking a unique V-gene family. To address suspected cross-contamination and a sequencing artifact, a later analysis removed approximately 590 highly shared, low-generation-probability nucleotide sequences. In a later analysis, a clonal expansion index was calculated for each public chain from normalized within-repertoire ranks of inferred template counts. Generation probabilities in a later analysis came from a VDJ recombination model fitted to out-of-frame rearrangements, and those results were checked against IGoR. In a later analysis, TCR-TCR, TCR-HLA and TCR-CMV co-occurrence was scored with hypergeometric tests, and a repertoire-size bias correction was applied to TCR pairs. In a later analysis, false discovery rates were estimated by permuting HLA or CMV assignments 20 times. A later analysis grouped co-occurring TCRs with DBSCAN, adding TCRdist sequence similarity when clustering within HLA-allele-positive subsets. Repertoires with fewer than 30,000 or more than 120,000 public chains, plus five repertoires with anomalous nucleotide sharing, were excluded from co-occurrence clustering. In its TCRdb copy, this immuneACCESS table keeps in-frame sequences only and misses some clones. Where compared with another copy, unresolved V genes explain less than half of these, and the others have no known cause. The V and J calls and clone size were taken over from that table, and D and trimming were inferred from the DNA. In all, the sample holds about 160,000 clones, and roughly 79% of those were seen once. Just under 1% of the sample belongs to the ten largest clones.

V has 5 bases trimmed and J has 6 bases trimmed; junction bases matching no gene number 5. Looking up the germline V gene (reference sequence) yields CDR1 SEHNR and CDR2 FQNEAQ. From cysteine to phenylalanine, the CDR3 is 15 amino acids long. Only CDR3 DNA is held: 45 bases, read in frame from base 1. Details on this clone: The antigen this receptor binds is unknown. Within one base of it there is no much larger clone, and no base qualities were kept.

In total, just over 650 healthy bone marrow donors made up the cohort. Cohort members were all nominally healthy when sampled, although unrecorded immune exposures were likely present. The donor was CMV seropositive and belonged to the group of 250 to 350 seropositive cohort members. Every donor gave a peripheral blood sample, and the peripheral blood mononuclear cells from that sample were used for TCR beta sequencing. The Qiagen DNeasy Blood Extraction Kit was used to extract genomic DNA from the blood cell samples. Input material: PBMCs. The V and J segments used are TRBV7-9 and TRBJ2-1; 12 bases in the junction line up with TRBD2. The sequence was collected from a woman aged 50 to 65 in good health and CMV-seropositive. The CDR3 corresponds to CASSIPGLAGNEQFF. The DNA sequence is as follows: TGTGCCAGCAGCATCCCGGGACTAGCGGGCAATGAGCAGTTCTTC.